This TCR beta chain was sequenced for a study of T cell changes during pregnancy in multiple sclerosis. Sequencing used immunoSEQ multiplex PCR; TCRdb keeps in-frame clones, though not all of them. This sample has roughly 69,000 clones, with about nine tenths found just once. Trimming shortened V by 3 bases and J by 9 bases, and 15 bases separated the two germline ends. Germline V gene lookup returns CDR1 SEHNR and CDR2 FQNEAQ (reference sequence). The CDR3 has 14 residues. This sequence was found in a female donor with multiple sclerosis, enrolled in a pregnancy study. This chain joins TRBV7-9 and TRBJ1-3; tentatively, D is TRBD1 (5 bases). Specimen: peripheral blood, collected in the second trimester of pregnancy. CDR3 sequence (DNA): TGTGCCAGCAGCTTCGCGGGGGGTGGGGTCACCATATATTTT. The encoded protein is CASSFAGGGVTIYF. Full variable domain (missing parts from reference TRBV7-9 and TRBJ1-3): DTGVSQNPRHKITKRGQNVTFRCDPISEHNRLYWYRQTLGQGPEFLTYFQNEAQLEKSRLLSDRFSAERPKGSFSTLEIQRTEQGDSAMYLCASSFAGGGVTIYFGEGSWLTVV.